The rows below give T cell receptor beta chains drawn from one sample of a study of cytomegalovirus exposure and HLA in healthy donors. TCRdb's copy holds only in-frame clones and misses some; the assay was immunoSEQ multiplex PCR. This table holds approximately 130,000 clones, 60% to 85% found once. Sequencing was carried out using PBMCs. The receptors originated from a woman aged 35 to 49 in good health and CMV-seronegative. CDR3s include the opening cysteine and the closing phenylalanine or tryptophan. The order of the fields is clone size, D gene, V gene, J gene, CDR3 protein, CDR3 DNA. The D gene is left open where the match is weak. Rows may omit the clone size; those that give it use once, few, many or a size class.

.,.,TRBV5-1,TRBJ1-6,CASSFSSNHNSPLHF,TGCGCCAGCAGCTTTTCGAGTAACCATAATTCACCCCTCCACTTT
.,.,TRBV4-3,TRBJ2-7,CASSQVDDSNEQYF,TGCGCCAGCAGCCAAGTTGATGACAGCAACGAGCAGTACTTC
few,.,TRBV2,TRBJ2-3,CASSIRRASTDTQYF,TGTGCCAGCAGTATTCGGCGGGCTAGCACAGATACGCAGTATTTT
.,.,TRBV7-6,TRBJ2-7,CASSLLGGTHSYEQYF,TGTGCCAGCAGCTTATTAGGAGGGACCCACTCCTACGAGCAGTACTTC
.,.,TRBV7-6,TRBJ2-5,CASSLGQNLETQYF,TGTGCCAGCAGCTTAGGACAGAACTTAGAGACCCAGTACTTC
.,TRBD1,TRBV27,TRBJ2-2,CASKQGALSGELFF,TGTGCCAGCAAACAGGGGGCCCTCTCCGGGGAGCTGTTTTTT
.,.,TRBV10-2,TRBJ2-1,CASSEPGNEQFF,TGCGCCAGCAGTGAACCAGGTAATGAGCAGTTCTTC
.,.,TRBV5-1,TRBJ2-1,CASSLDPSSSYNEQFF,TGCGCCAGCAGCTTGGACCCTTCGAGCTCCTACAATGAGCAGTTCTTC
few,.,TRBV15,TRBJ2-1,CATSRDLKGNEQFF,TGTGCCACCAGCAGAGATCTCAAGGGGAATGAGCAGTTCTTC
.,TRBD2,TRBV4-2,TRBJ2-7,CASSHRAGGSYEQYF,TGTGCCAGCAGCCATAGGGCGGGAGGGTCCTACGAGCAGTACTTC
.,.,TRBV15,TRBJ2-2,CATSRGSVSGELFF,TGTGCCACCAGCAGAGGTTCAGTTTCCGGGGAGCTGTTTTTT
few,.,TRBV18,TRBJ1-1,CASSPAGNTEAFF,TGTGCCAGCTCACCAGCCGGGAACACTGAAGCTTTCTTT
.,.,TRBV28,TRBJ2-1,CASSLCLQCHEQFF,TGTGCCAGCAGTTTATGTCTGCAGTGCCATGAGCAGTTCTTC
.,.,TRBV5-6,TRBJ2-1,CASSLLVRGYNEQFF,TGTGCCAGCAGCTTGTTGGTCAGGGGCTACAATGAGCAGTTCTTC
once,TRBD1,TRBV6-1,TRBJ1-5,CASSPGTGGFQPQHF,TGTGCCAGCAGCCCCGGGACAGGGGGCTTTCAGCCCCAGCATTTT
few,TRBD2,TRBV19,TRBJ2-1,CASSIVIAGYNEQFF,TGTGCCAGTAGTATCGTGATAGCGGGGTACAATGAGCAGTTCTTC
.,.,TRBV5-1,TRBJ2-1,CASKTTGSSYNEQFF,TGCGCCAGCAAAACTACAGGGAGCTCCTACAATGAGCAGTTCTTC
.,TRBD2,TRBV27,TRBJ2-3,CASSFPRSSGPSTDTQYF,TGTGCCAGCAGTTTTCCCCGGTCTAGCGGGCCTAGCACAGATACGCAGTATTTT
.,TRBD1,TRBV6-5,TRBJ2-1,CASSYDRDAGQFF,TGTGCCAGCAGTTACGACAGGGATGCGGGGCAGTTCTTC
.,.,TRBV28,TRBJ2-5,CASSNGGVTTGEQYF,TGTGCCAGCAGTAACGGCGGGGTAACGACGGGGGAGCAGTACTTC
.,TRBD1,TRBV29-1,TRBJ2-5,CSVVGDRGAETQYF,TGCAGCGTTGTAGGGGACAGGGGAGCAGAGACCCAGTACTTC
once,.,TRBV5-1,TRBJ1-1,CASSLKGGHPNTEAFF,TGCGCCAGCAGCTTGAAAGGGGGACACCCGAACACTGAAGCTTTCTTT
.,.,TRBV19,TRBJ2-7,CASTSQAGTAGEQYF,TGTGCCAGCACCAGCCAGGCGGGGACTGCTGGCGAGCAGTACTTC
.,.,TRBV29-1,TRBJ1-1,CSVEPRQGSTEAFF,TGCAGCGTTGAACCCCGCCAGGGAAGTACTGAAGCTTTCTTT
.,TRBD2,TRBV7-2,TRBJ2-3,CASSPFGLAAGDTQYF,TGTGCCAGCAGCCCTTTTGGACTAGCGGCCGGGGATACGCAGTATTTT
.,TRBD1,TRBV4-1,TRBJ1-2,CASSQNRGEEGYTF,TGCGCCAGCAGCCAAAACAGGGGTGAGGAGGGCTACACCTTC
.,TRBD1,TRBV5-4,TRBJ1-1,CASSPGQPNTEAFF,TGTGCCAGCAGCCCGGGACAGCCGAACACTGAAGCTTTCTTT
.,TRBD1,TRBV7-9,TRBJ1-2,CASSFPTGPSDGYTF,TGTGCCAGCAGCTTCCCGACAGGGCCATCAGATGGCTACACCTTC
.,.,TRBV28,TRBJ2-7,CASLDGQSYEQYF,TGTGCCAGCCTCGACGGACAGTCCTACGAGCAGTACTTC
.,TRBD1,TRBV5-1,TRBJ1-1,CASSLGQGWAEAFF,TGCGCCAGCAGCCTTGGACAGGGATGGGCTGAAGCTTTCTTT
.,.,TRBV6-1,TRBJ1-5,CASSEDWRSYSNQPQHF,TGTGCCAGCAGTGAAGATTGGAGATCCTATAGCAATCAGCCCCAGCATTTT